This TCR beta chain comes out of a study of beta chain features in type 1 diabetes. The wider study: No age, gender or cell yield differences were seen between patients and healthy donors.

Study-wide results and caveats: For Type 1 diabetes patients, all four CD4+ subsets carried TCRB CDR3s that were moderately but significantly shorter.

V lost 1 base to trimming and J lost 7 bases; unmatched junction nucleotides: 14. Per germline, CDR1 SGHTA and CDR2 FQGTGA. This CDR3 is 18 amino acids long. The authors reverse transcribed all of the isolated RNA, so sequencing captured expressed TCRB transcripts. The protocol was immunoSEQ multiplex PCR, while the TCRdb copy is restricted to in-frame clones and leaves out a portion. Altogether roughly 330,000 clones are present, about 14% being singletons, with the ten largest covering 0.015%. About this clone itself: Antigen: not known.

Sequencing used naive CD4+ T cells from blood. The sequence was obtained from a young woman with type 1 diabetes. V usage is TRBV7-3 and J usage is TRBJ2-1, with TRBD2 matching 9 bases. This chain's CDR3 is CASSLNLPGTSSRNEQFF. The CDR3 DNA is TGTGCCAGCAGCTTAAACCTGCCCGGGACTAGCAGTAGGAATGAGCAGTTCTTC.